This T cell receptor (beta chain) was recovered during a study of T-cell reconstitution after alpha-beta-depleted transplantation in children. This CDR3 region has 18 residues. Germline V gene lookup returns CDR1 DFQATT and CDR2 SNEGSKA (reference sequence). The ends lost 5 bases at V and 0 bases at J; junction bases unmatched: 9. This clonotype was detected only a few times. The antigen is not known. General observations from the study: The main origin of T-cell counts and diversity one year after transplant was newly produced T cells. Surviving thymic progenitors and recipient T cells were the source of high TCRbeta diversity at day 60 in some patients. Several hundred rapidly expanded clones from non-depleted graft cells reportedly supplied alpha-beta T cells about two months post-transplant.

TCRbeta library preparation incorporated unique molecular identifiers. TCRdb processed the PCR reads anew with MiXCR; each CDR3 protein has one entry. The sample lists under 750,000 distinct CDR3 sequences, more than 20% seen once, with roughly an eighth in the top ten. The rearrangement joins TRBV20-1 to TRBJ2-2; 13 bases align to TRBD2. This receptor was identified in a boy in the first two years of life who had a stem cell transplant for acute myeloid leukemia, so the T cells may come from the graft donor. Sample: PBMCs, mostly from graft donor cells, taken 360 days after TCRalphabeta/CD19-depleted stem cell transplant. The CDR3: CSAVNGLAGAANTGELFF. The CDR3 nucleotides are TGCAGTGCTGTAAACGGACTAGCGGGGGCAGCGAACACCGGGGAGCTGTTTTTT.